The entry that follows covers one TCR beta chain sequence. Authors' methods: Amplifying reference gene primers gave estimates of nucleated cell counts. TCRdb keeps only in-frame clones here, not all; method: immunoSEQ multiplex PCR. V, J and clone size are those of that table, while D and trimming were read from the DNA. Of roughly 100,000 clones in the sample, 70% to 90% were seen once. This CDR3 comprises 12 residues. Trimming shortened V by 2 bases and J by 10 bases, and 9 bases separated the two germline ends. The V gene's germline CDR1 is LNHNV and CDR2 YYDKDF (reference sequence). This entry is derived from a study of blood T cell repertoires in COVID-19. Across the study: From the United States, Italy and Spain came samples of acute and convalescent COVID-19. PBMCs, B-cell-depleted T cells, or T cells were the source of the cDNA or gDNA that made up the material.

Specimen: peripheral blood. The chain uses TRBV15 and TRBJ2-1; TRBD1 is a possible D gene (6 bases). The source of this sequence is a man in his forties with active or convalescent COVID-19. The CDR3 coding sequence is TGTGCCACCAGCAGAATAGACAGGGAGCAGTTCTTC. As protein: CATSRIDREQFF.